This TCR beta chain is from a study of vaccination effects on CD4 cells after COVID-19. A note on this clone: Its antigen remains unknown.

General study results and limits: Marked clonal contraction was seen in infection- and vaccine-induced clones late after vaccination. Few convalescent patients were included, and no early post-infection timepoints were sampled.

Before sequencing took place, the ViraFEST assay used viral peptide pools to expand antigen-specific CD4+ T cells. Following culture for about 11 days, CD4+ T cells were isolated. Peptides at approximately 10 ug/ml and IL-2 at about 9.3 IU/ml were added to a few million PBMC per well. IL-2 medium was substituted for half the medium on days 3 and 7. V gave up 8 bases and J gave up 7 bases, with 21 bases separating them. Germline V gene sequence: CDR1 MDHEN, CDR2 SYDVKM. CDR3 length equals 15 residues. Assay used: immunoSEQ multiplex PCR; TCRdb lists only in-frame clones, some missing. The sample yields around 30,000 clones, 55% to 75% seen once.

The sample consisted of CD4+ T cells from PBMCs cultured with HCoV-229E spike peptides, taken before COVID-19 vaccination. V gene TRBV28 combines with J gene TRBJ2-1; D is ambiguous. The sequence was obtained from a human donor who received a COVID-19 vaccine. The CDR3 region is CASVPQSVVGNEQFF. CDR3 coding DNA: TGTGCCAGCGTACCTCAGAGCGTGGTTGGGAATGAGCAGTTCTTC.